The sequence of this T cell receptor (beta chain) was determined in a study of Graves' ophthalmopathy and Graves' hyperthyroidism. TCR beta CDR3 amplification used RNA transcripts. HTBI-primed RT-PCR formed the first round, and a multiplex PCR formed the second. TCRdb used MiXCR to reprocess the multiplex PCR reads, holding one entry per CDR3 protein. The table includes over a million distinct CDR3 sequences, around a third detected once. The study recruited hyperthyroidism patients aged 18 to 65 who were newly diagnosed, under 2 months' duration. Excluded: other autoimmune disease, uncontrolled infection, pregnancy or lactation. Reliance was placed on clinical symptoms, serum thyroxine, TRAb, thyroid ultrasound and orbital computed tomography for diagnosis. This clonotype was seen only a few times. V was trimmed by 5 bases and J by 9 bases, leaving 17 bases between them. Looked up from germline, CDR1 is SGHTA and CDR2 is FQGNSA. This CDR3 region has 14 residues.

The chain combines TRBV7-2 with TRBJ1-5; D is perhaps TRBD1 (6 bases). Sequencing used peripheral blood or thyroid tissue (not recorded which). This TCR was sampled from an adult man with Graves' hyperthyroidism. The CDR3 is CASSAGQKLGPQHF. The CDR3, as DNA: TGTGCCAGCAGCGCAGGACAGAAATTGGGGCCCCAGCATTTT.